This entry lists 6 T cell receptor beta chains sequenced from one sample in a study of control samples from healthy donors and cancer patients. Profiling relied on immunoSEQ multiplex PCR, and the TCRdb table lists in-frame clones only, not all of them. The profile shows about 80,000 clones, roughly nine tenths of them singletons. Source material: blood. All receptors come from a man aged 45 to 65 in good health.

This rearrangement joins TRBV5-4 to TRBJ2-5; TRBD2 is a possible D gene (7 bases). The germline V and J ends were trimmed by 6 bases and 5 bases, with 17 bases remaining between them. CDR1 is SGHNT and CDR2 is YYREEE in the germline V gene (reference sequence). This CDR3 is 14 amino acids long. The CDR3 loop is CASTQGGARETQYF. The CDR3 region has the DNA TGTGCCAGCACCCAAGGGGGGGCCAGGGAGACCCAGTACTTC.

The chain recombines TRBV5-6 with TRBJ1-2; 8 bases align to TRBD1. CDR1 and CDR2 (germline): SGHDT, YYEEEE. The trim removed 5 bases at V and 8 bases at J, leaving 5 bases unmatched. The CDR3 sequence is 12 residues long. The CDR3 loop is CASSPGGSGYTF. Written as DNA, the CDR3 is TGTGCCAGCAGTCCAGGGGGCAGCGGCTACACCTTC.

The CDR3 DNA is TGTGCCAGCAGTTTAGGGGGGGGAATTGAAGCTTTCTTT. Translation gives CASSLGGGIEAFF. The V and J genes are TRBV27 and TRBJ1-1; a possible D gene is TRBD1 (5 bases). Germline V lookup: CDR1 MNHEY, CDR2 SMNVEV (reference sequence). V lost 2 bases and J 7 bases, leaving 11 bases between the germline ends. CDR3 size: 13 residues.

The chain combines TRBV27 with TRBJ1-1; 9 bases are shared with TRBD1. Germline assignment: CDR1 MNHEY and CDR2 SMNVEV (reference sequence). The CDR3 spans 16 residues. Trimming took 6 bases from V and 3 from J; bases not matched to a gene: 11. CDR3: CASRQTGGVSYTEAFF. The CDR3 bases are TGTGCCAGCAGGCAAACAGGGGGCGTTTCGTACACTGAAGCTTTCTTT.

This chain connects TRBV7-9 to TRBJ1-3; no definite D call. CDR3 length: 16 residues. V was clipped by 4 bases and J by 0 bases, with 13 bases between them. Germline CDR1 is SEHNR and CDR2 is FQNEAQ (reference sequence). The CDR3 bases are TGTGCCAGCAGCTCGCTGACTGGTAACTCTGGAAACACCATATATTTT. The encoded protein is CASSSLTGNSGNTIYF.

The chain recombines TRBV27 with TRBJ2-6; 10 bases are shared with TRBD1. CDR3 size: 17 residues. The germline V gene has CDR1 MNHEY and CDR2 SMNVEV (reference sequence). The junction had 4 bases not matched to a gene; V was cut back by 2 bases and J by 3 bases. The chain's CDR3 is CASSLRTGGYGANVLTF. Here the CDR3 DNA reads TGTGCCAGCAGTTTACGGACAGGGGGATATGGGGCCAACGTCCTGACTTTC.